Below, one TCR beta chain is given with its context. Its antigen is unidentified. Clones were sequenced by immunoSEQ multiplex PCR, and TCRdb holds only the in-frame ones, with some missing. The sample contains 130,000 or so clones, 93% of which appear only once. These data come from a study of T cell responses to AZD1222 COVID-19 vaccine. Study results and limitations: In a largely white British group with more females than males, clonal diversity was possibly underestimated.

The receptor's source is an adult in good health. Sample: peripheral blood, taken on day 0 of AZD1222 vaccination.

The CDR3: CASSFLVLGNQPQHF. The DNA of the CDR3 is TGTGCCAGCAGTTTTCTGGTCCTTGGCAATCAGCCCCAGCATTTT. The J gene is TRBJ1-5, the V gene TRBV28; D gene unclear. The germline CDR1 and CDR2 sequences are MDHEN and SYDVKM. The ends were cut back, 3 bases at V and 2 bases at J, with 11 bases in the middle. The CDR3 is 15 residues long.